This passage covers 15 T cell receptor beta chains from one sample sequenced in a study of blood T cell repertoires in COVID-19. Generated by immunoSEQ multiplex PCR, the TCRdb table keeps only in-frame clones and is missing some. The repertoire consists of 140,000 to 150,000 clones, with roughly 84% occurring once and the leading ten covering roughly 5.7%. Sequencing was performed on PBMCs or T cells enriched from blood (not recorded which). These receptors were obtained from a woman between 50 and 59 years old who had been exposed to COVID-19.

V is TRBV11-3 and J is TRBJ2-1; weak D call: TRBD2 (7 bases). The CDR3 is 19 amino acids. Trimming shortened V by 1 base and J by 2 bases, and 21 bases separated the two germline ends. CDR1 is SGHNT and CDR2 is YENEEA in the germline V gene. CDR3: CASSLGWAAAGAPYNEQFF. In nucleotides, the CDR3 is TGTGCCAGCAGCTTAGGGTGGGCAGCGGCGGGGGCTCCCTACAATGAGCAGTTCTTC.

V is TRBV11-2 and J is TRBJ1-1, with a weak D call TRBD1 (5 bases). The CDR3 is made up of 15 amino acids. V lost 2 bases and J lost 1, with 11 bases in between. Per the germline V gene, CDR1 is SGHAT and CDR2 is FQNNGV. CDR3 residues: CASSLLVGGNTEAFF. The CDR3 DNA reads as TGTGCCAGCAGCTTACTAGTGGGGGGGAACACTGAAGCTTTCTTT.

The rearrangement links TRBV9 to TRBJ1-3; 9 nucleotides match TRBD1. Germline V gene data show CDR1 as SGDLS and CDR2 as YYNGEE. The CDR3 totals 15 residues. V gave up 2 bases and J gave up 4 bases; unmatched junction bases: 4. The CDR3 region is CASSVGQGVGNTIYF. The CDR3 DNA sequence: TGTGCCAGCAGCGTGGGACAGGGAGTAGGAAACACCATATATTTT. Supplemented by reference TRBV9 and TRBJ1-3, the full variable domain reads DSGVTQTPKHLITATGQRVTLRCSPRSGDLSVYWYQQSLDQGLQFLIQYYNGEERAKGNILERFSAQQFPDLHSELNLSSLELGDSALYFCASSVGQGVGNTIYFGEGSWLTVV.

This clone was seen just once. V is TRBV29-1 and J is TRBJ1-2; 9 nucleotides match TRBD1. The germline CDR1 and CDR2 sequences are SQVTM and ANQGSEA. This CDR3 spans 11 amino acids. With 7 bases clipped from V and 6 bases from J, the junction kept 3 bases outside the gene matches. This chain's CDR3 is CSGGQGDGYTF. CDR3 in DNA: TGCAGCGGGGGACAGGGAGATGGCTACACCTTC.

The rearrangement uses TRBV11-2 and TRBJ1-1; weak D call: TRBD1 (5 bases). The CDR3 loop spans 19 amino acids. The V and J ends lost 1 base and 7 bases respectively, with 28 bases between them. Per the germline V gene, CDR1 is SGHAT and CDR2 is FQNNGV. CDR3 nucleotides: TGTGCCAGCAGCTTAGTCTTTGGTGGGGGGTCCGCTAATCTACATGAAGCTTTCTTT. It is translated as CASSLVFGGGSANLHEAFF.

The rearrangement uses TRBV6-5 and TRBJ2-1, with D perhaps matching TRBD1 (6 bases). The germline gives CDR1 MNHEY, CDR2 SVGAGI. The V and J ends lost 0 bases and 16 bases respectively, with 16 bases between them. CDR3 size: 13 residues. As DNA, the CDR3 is TGTGCCAGCAGTTACTCGAATCCAGGGGCGGAATTCTTC. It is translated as CASSYSNPGAEFF.

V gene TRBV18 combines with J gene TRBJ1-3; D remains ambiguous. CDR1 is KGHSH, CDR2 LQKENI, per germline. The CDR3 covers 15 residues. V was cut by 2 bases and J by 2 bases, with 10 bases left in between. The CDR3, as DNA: TGTGCCAGCTCACCAGGGCAGGTCCCTGGAAACACCATATATTTT. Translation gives CASSPGQVPGNTIYF.

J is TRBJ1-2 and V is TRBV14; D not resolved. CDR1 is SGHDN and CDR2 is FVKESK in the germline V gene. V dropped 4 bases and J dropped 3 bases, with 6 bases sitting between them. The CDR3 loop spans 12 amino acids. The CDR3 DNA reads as TGTGCCAGCAGCCCGGCGGACTATGGCTACACCTTC. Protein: CASSPADYGYTF.

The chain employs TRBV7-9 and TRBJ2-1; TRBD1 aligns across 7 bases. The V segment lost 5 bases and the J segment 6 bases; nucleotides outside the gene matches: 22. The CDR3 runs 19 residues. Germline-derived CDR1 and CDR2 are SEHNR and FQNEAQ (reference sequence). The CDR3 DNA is TGTGCCAGCAGCCCCGAGGGGGCAACGGGACCGTCGAAACTCAATGAGCAGTTCTTC. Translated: CASSPEGATGPSKLNEQFF.

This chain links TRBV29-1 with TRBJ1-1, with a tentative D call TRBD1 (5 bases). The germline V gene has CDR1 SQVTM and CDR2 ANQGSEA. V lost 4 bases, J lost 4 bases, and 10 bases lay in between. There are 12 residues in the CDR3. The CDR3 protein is CSVGQGSTEAFF. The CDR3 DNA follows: TGCAGCGTTGGGCAGGGAAGCACTGAAGCTTTCTTT.

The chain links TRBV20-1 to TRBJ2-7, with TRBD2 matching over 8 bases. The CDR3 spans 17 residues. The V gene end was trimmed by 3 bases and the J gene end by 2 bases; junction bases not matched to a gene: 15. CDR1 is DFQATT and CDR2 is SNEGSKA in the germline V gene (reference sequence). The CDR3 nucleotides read TGCAGTGCTAGTGCCCGGGGACTAGTTGGGAGGGCCTACGAGCAGTACTTC. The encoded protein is CSASARGLVGRAYEQYF.

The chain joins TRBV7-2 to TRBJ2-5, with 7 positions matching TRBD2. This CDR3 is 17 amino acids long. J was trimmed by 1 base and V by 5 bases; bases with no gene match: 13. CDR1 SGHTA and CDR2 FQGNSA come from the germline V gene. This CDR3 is CASSLLGRGVIQETQYF. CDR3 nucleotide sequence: TGTGCCAGCAGCCTTCTTGGACGGGGGGTTATCCAAGAGACCCAGTACTTC.

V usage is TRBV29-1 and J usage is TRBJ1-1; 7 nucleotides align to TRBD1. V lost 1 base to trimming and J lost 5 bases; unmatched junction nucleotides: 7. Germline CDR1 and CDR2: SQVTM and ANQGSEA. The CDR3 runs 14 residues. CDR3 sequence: CSVEGPGGTTEAFF. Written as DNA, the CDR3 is TGCAGCGTTGAAGGTCCAGGGGGGACTACTGAAGCTTTCTTT.

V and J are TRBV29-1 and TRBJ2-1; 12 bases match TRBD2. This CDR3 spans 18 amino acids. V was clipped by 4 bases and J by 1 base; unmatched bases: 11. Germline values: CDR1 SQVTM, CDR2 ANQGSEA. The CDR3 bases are TGCAGCGTTGCCGGTACTAGCGGGGGGAAGAGTTCCTACAATGAGCAGTTCTTC. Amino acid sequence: CSVAGTSGGKSSYNEQFF.

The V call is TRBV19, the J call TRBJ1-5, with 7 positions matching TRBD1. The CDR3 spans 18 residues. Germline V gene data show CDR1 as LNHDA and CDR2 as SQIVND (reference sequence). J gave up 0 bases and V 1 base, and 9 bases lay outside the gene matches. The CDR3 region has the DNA TGTGCCAGTAGTATAGTCCTCGGGACAGCCCATAGCAATCAGCCCCAGCATTTT. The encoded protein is CASSIVLGTAHSNQPQHF.